This entry is about one T cell receptor beta chain. The antigen it recognizes is unknown. A read error may produce the germline difference seen at one junction end. The sample is drawn from a study of tumor and adjacent non-tumor tissue in lung cancer (dated by TCRdb to the late 2010s). In terms of the full investigation: Of the cohort, about 11 patients had adenocarcinoma, 2 had squamous cell carcinoma and 1 had small cell lung cancer. Among the approximately 15 patients, ages ranged from about 30 to 80 years, roughly ten were men and 5 were women, and disease was TNM stage I to III. Sequencing generated a total of 125,075,908 productive TCRbeta reads, averaging around 4.2 million reads per sample. Using bulk TCRbeta repertoires from some 15 lung cancer patients, the study set lung tumor tissue side by side with matched distant non-tumor lung tissue. TCRbeta CDR3 sequencing was performed on about 30 paired specimens, with one tumor sample and one normal lung sample collected per patient. What the work shows at the level of the full study, not this receptor alone: Only 15 or so patients were included in the cohort, and the need for larger samples and more detailed clinical data was noted by the authors. Peripheral blood was not sequenced, so blood TCRbeta repertoires were not examined in the lung cancer patients of the study. The top 100 clones accounted for a significantly larger cumulative portion of the repertoire in normal lung than in tumor tissue. Tumor tissue showed significantly higher TCR diversity (inverse Simpson) than normal lung tissue, at roughly 430 vs 170 (P = 0.0075, Mann-Whitney U test). TCR diversity was significantly higher in younger patients, and greater tumor TCR diversity was associated with shorter overall survival and shorter disease-free survival. The sequencing platform is not named in the methods, and unique molecular identifiers are not mentioned.

The CDR3 contains 17 residues, cysteine and phenylalanine counted. Only the CDR3 region is kept as DNA, spanning 51 bases read in frame from base 1. Based on the germline V gene, the CDR1 and CDR2 sequences are MNHEY and SVGAGI. The library came from multiplex PCR. Instrument used: Illumina HiSeq 2500. TCRbeta libraries were constructed through three rounds of nested PCR with primers (Table S4) according to protocols modified from ARM-PCR. PCR products of 200-500 bp were gel-excised and purified with the QIAquick gel extraction kit before sequencing. In the authors' own workflow: Reads were cleaned with Trimmomatic, merged with FLASH into complete CDR3 sequences, and assigned to V(D)J germline segments with MiTCR. Clonal diversity was calculated as the inverse Simpson's index using VDJtools. A read counted as productive if the sequence was in-frame and lacked a premature stop codon. TCRdb reprocessing: public reads trimmed at Q25 with fastp, clones called with MiXCR, in-frame beta chains kept. All rows with the same CDR3 protein become a single entry with the most common DNA and genes. For this entry, the V and J calls and clone size follow TCRdb and not the study's own pipeline. The sample table lists around 100,000 distinct CDR3 sequences, approximately 65% of them with a count of one. The top ten hold around 20% of the sample.

Bulk unsorted tissue served as the source for RNA extraction, and RNA quality was assessed using a NanoDrop ND-1000 and an Agilent 2100. The normal lung samples consisted of distant non-tumor tissue collected more than 3 cm from the tumor edge. All donors had newly diagnosed lung cancer, had not received prior chemotherapy, and were admitted for thoracic surgery in China between August and November 2014. Patients with previous radiotherapy or chemotherapy, or with another concurrent cancer, were excluded from the study. Surgical tissue pieces of roughly 1-2 cm3 were preserved in RNAlater solution and stored at -80 °C until use.

Sequenced input: distant non-tumor lung tissue. This receptor chain uses TRBV6-5 and TRBJ1-5; the D gene lacks a confident call. The TCR originated in a young man with non-small cell lung cancer. The nucleotides read TGTGCCAGCAGCTCGACCCCCCCTGGATGGAGCAATCAGTCCCAGCATTTT. Its coded protein is CASSSTPPGWSNQSQHF.